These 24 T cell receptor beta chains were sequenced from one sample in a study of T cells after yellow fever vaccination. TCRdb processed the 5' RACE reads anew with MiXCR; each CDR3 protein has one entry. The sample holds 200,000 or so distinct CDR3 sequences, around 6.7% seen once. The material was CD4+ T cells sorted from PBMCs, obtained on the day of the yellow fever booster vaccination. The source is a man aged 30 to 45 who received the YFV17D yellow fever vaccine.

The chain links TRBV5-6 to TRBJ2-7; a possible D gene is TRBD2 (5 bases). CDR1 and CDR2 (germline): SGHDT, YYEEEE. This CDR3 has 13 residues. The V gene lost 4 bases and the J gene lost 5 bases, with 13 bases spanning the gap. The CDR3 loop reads CASSLMPEDEQYF. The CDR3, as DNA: TGTGCCAGCAGCCTCATGCCGGAGGACGAGCAGTACTTC.

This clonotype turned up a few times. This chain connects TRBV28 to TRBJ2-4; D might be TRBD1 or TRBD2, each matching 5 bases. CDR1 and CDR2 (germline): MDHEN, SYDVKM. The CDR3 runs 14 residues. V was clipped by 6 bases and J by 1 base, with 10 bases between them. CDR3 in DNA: TGTGCCAGCAGGGGACCCCTGGCCAAAAACATTCAGTACTTC. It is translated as CASRGPLAKNIQYF.

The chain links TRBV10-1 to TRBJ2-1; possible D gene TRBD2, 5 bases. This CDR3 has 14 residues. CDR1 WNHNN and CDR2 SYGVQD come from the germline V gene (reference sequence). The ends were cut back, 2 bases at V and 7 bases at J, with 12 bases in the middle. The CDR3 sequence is CASSEPSGVNEQFF. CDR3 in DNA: TGCGCCAGCAGTGAGCCCTCCGGGGTGAATGAGCAGTTCTTC.

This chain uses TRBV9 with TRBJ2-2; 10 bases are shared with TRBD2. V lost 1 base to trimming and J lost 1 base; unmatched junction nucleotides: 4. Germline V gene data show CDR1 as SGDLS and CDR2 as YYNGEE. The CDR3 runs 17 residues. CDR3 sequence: CASSVPLAGGNTGELFF. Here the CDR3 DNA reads TGTGCCAGCAGCGTACCCTTAGCGGGAGGGAACACCGGGGAGCTGTTTTTT.

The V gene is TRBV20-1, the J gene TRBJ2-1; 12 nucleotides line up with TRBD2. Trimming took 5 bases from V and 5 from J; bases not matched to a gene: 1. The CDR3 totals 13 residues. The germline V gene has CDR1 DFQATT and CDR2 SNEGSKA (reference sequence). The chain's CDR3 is CSARTSGNNEQFF. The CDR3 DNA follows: TGCAGTGCTCGGACTAGCGGGAACAATGAGCAGTTCTTC.

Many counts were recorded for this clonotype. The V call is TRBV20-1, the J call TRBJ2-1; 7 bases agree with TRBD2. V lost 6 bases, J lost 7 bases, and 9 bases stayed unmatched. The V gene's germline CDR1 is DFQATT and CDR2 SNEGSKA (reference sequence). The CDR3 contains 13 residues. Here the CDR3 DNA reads TGCAGTGCCGACCTAGCGGTCCTAAATGAGCAGTTCTTC. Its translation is CSADLAVLNEQFF.

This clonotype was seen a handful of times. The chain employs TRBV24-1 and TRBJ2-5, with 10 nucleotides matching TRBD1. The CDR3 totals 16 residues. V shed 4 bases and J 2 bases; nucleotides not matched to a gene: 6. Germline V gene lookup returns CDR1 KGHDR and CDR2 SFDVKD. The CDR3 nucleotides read TGTGCCACCAGTGAGGGACAGGGGTCCAAACAAGAGACCCAGTACTTC. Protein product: CATSEGQGSKQETQYF.

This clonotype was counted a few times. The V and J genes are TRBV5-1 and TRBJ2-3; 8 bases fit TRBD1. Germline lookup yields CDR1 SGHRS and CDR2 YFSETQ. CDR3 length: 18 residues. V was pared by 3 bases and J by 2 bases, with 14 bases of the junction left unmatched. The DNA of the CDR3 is TGCGCCAGCAGCTCCGCTCAGACAGGGGCGGTTGCCACAGATACGCAGTATTTT. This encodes CASSSAQTGAVATDTQYF.

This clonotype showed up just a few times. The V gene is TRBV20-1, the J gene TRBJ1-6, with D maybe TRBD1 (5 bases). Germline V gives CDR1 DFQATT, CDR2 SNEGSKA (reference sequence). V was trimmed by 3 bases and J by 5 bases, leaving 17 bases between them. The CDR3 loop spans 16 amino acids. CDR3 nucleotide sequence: TGCAGTGCTAGTATGGGGCGAGGTGGGGATAATTCACCCCTCCACTTT. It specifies CSASMGRGGDNSPLHF.

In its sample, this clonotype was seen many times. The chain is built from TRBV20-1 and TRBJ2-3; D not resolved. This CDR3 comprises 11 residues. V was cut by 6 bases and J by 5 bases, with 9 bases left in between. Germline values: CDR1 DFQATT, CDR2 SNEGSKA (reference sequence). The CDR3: CSALVLDTQYF. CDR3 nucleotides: TGCAGTGCGTTGGTTTTAGATACGCAGTATTTT.

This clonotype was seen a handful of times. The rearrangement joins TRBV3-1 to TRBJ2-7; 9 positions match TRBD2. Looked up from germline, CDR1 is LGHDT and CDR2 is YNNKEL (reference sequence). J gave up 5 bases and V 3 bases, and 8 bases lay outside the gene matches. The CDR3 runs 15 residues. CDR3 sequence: CASSHRGGREHEQYF. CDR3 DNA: TGTGCCAGCAGCCATCGCGGCGGGAGGGAACACGAGCAGTACTTC.

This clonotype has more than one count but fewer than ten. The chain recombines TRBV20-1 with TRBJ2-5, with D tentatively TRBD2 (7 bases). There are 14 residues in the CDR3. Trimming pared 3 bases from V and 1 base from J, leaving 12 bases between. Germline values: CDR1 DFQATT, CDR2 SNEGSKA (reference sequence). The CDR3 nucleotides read TGCAGTGCTAGTAGGGGGAGGGCCCAAGAGACCCAGTACTTC. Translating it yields CSASRGRAQETQYF.

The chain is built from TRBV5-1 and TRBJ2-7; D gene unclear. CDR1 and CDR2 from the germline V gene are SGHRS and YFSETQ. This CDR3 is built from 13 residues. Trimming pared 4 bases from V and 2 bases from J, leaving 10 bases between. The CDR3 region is CASSLDAAYEQYF. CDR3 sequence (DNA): TGCGCCAGCAGCCTGGACGCCGCCTACGAGCAGTACTTC.

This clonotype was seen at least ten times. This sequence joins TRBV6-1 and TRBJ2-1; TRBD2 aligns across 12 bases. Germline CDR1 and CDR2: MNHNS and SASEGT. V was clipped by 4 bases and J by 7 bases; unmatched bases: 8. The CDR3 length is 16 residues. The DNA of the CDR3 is TGTGCCAGCAGTGCCTCTAGCGGGAGGGCCGGGAATGAGCAGTTCTTC. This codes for CASSASSGRAGNEQFF.

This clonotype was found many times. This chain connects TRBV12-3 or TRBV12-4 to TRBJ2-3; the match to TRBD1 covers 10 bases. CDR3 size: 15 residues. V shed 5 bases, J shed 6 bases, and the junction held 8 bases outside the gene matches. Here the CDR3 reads CASSTRQGAADTQYF. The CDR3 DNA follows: TGTGCCAGCAGTACGCGACAGGGGGCTGCGGATACGCAGTATTTT.

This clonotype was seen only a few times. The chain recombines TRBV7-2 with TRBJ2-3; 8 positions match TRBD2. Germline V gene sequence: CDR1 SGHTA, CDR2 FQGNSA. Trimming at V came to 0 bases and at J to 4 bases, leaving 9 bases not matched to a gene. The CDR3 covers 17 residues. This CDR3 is CASSLANPGGNPDTQYF. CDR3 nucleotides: TGTGCCAGCAGCTTAGCAAATCCGGGAGGGAATCCAGATACGCAGTATTTT.

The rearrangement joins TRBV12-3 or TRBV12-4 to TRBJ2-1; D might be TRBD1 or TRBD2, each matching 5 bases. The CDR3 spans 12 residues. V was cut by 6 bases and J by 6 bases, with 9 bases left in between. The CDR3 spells CASRGESNEQFF. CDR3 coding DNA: TGTGCCAGCAGGGGGGAGAGCAATGAGCAGTTCTTC.

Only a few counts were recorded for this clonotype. CDR3 in DNA: TGCGCCAGCAGACCCTCCGGGACTAGCGCCCTCCCCGGGGAGCTGTTTTTT. It encodes CASRPSGTSALPGELFF. V gene TRBV5-1 combines with J gene TRBJ2-2; TRBD2 agrees at 10 bases. The J segment lost 6 bases and the V segment lost 5 bases, leaving 13 bases of the junction unmatched. The germline V gene encodes CDR1 SGHRS and CDR2 YFSETQ. The CDR3 consists of 17 residues.

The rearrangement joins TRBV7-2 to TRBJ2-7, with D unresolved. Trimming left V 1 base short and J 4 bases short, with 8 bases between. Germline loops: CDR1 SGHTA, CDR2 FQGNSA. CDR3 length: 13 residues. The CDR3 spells CASSLGHFYEQYF. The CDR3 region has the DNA TGTGCCAGCAGCTTAGGACACTTTTACGAGCAGTACTTC.

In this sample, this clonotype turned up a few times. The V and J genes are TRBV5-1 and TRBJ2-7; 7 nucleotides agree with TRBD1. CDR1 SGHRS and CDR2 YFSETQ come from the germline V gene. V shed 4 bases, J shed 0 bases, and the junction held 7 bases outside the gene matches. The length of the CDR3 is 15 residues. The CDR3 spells CASSIGQAFSYEQYF. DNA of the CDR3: TGCGCCAGCAGCATTGGACAGGCGTTCTCCTACGAGCAGTACTTC.

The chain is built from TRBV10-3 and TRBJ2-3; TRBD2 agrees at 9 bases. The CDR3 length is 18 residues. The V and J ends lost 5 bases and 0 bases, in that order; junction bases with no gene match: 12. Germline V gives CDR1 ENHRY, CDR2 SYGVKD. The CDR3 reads CAISPGPGLATSTDTQYF. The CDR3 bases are TGTGCCATCAGTCCGGGACCGGGACTAGCCACAAGCACAGATACGCAGTATTTT.

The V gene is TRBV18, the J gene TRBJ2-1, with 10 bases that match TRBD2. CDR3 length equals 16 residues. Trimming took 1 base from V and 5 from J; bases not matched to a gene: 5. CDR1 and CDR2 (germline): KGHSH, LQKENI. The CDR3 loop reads CASSPRSGRGDNEQFF. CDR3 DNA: TGTGCCAGCTCACCACGAAGCGGGAGGGGCGACAATGAGCAGTTCTTC.

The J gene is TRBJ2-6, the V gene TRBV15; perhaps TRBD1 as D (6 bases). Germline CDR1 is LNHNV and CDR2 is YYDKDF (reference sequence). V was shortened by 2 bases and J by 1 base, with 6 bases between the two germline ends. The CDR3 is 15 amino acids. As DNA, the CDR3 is TGTGCCACCAGCAGAACAGGGTCTGGGGCCAACGTCCTGACTTTC. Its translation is CATSRTGSGANVLTF.

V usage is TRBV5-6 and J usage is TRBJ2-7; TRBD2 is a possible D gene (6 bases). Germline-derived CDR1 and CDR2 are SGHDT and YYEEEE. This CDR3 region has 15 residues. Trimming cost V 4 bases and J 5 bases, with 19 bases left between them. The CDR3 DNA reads TGTGCCAGCAGCGGTACCGGGACTCCCGTCCACGAGCAGTACTTC. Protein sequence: CASSGTGTPVHEQYF.